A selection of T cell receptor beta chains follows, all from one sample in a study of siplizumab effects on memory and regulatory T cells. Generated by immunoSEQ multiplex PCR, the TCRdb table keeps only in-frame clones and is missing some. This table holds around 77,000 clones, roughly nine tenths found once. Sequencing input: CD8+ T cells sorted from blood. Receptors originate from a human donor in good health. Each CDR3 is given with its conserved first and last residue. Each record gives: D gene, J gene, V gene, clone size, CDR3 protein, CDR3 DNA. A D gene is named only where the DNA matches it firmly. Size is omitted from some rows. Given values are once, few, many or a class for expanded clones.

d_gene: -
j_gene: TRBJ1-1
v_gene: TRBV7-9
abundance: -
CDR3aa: CASSLGDAPGRRTEAFF
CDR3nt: TGTGCCAGCAGCTTAGGCGACGCCCCCGGACGACGGACTGAAGCTTTCTTT

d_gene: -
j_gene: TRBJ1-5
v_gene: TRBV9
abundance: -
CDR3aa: CASSAAGAGQPQHF
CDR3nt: TGTGCCAGCAGCGCAGCAGGGGCAGGTCAGCCCCAGCATTTT

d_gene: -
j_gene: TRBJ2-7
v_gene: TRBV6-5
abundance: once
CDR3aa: CASTLAYEQYF
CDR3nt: TGTGCCAGCACCCTAGCCTACGAGCAGTACTTC

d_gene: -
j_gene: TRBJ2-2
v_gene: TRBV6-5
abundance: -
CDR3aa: CASSYEGHGDTGELFF
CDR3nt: TGTGCCAGCAGTTACGAAGGACACGGGGACACCGGGGAGCTGTTTTTT

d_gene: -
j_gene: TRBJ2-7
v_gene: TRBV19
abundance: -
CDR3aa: CASSWDAFGEQYF
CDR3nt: TGTGCCAGTAGTTGGGACGCCTTCGGCGAGCAGTACTTC

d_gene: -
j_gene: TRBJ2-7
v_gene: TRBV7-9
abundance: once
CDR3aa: CASSWAGSYEQYF
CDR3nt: TGTGCCAGCAGCTGGGCCGGATCCTACGAGCAGTACTTC

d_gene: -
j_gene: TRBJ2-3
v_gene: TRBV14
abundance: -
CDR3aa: CASSQDHLVLGTDTQYF
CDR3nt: TGTGCCAGCAGCCAAGATCATCTGGTGCTGGGCACAGATACGCAGTATTTT

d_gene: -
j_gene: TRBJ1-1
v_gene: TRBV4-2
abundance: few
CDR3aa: CASSQGQAEAFF
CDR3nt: TGTGCCAGCAGCCAAGGACAGGCTGAAGCTTTCTTT

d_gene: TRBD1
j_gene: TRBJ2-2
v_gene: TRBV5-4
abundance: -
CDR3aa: CASSASGQGMTGELFF
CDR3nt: TGTGCCAGCAGCGCATCGGGACAGGGGATGACCGGGGAGCTGTTTTTT

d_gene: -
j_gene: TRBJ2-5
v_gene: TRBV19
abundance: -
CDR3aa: CASSTGDLFDETQYF
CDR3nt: TGTGCCAGTAGTACAGGGGACTTGTTCGATGAGACCCAGTACTTC

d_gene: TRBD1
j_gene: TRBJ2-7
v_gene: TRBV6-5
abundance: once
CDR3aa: CASSYGQASSYEQYF
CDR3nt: TGTGCCAGCAGCTACGGACAGGCGAGCTCCTACGAGCAGTACTTC

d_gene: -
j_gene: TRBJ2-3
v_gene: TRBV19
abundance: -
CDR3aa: CASSTDWLGDTQYF
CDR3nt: TGTGCCAGTAGTACAGACTGGCTAGGCGATACGCAGTATTTT

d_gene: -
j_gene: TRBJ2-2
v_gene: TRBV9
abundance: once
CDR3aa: CASSVGETGELFF
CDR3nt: TGTGCCAGCAGCGTAGGAGAAACCGGGGAGCTGTTTTTT

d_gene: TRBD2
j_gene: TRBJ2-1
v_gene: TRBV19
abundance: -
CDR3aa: CASSIGGLAGVSYNEQFF
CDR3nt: TGTGCCAGTAGTATCGGGGGGCTAGCGGGAGTGTCCTACAATGAGCAGTTCTTC

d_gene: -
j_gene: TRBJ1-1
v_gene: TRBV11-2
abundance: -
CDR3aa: CASSLGWTDLENTEAFF
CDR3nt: TGTGCCAGCAGCTTAGGTTGGACAGATCTGGAGAACACTGAAGCTTTCTTT

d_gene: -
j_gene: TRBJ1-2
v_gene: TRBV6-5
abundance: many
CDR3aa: CASSTIRGTRYTF
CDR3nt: TGTGCCAGCAGCACGATCAGGGGAACACGCTACACCTTC

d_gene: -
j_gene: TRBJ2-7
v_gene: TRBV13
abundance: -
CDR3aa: CASSLGYSQYEQYF
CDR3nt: TGTGCCAGCAGCTTAGGCTATTCCCAGTACGAGCAGTACTTC

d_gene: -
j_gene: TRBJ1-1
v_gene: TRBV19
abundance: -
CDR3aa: CASSIYSRGVTEAFF
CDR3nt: TGTGCCAGTAGTATCTATAGCAGGGGTGTAACTGAAGCTTTCTTT

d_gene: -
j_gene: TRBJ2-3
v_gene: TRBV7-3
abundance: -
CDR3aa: CASSPLPGPDTQYF
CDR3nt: TGTGCCAGCAGCCCCCTGCCTGGCCCAGATACGCAGTATTTT

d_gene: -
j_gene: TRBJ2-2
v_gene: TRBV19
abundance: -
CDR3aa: CASSIDTGELFF
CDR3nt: TGTGCCAGTAGTATCGACACCGGGGAGCTGTTTTTT

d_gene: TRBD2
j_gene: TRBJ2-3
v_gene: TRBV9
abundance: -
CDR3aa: CASSVASGTGTDTQYF
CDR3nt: TGTGCCAGCAGCGTAGCTAGCGGGACGGGCACAGATACGCAGTATTTT

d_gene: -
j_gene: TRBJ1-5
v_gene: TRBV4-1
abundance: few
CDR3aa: CASSQAGGSNQPQHF
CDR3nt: TGCGCCAGCAGCCAAGCGGGGGGAAGCAATCAGCCCCAGCATTTT

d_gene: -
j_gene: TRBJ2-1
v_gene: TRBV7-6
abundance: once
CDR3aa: CASSHAGISDNEQFF
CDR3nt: TGTGCCAGCAGCCACGCGGGAATCTCTGACAATGAGCAGTTCTTC

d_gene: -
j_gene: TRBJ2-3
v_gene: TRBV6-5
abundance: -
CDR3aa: CASSYEQGTDTQYF
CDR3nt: TGTGCCAGCAGTTACGAACAGGGCACAGATACGCAGTATTTT

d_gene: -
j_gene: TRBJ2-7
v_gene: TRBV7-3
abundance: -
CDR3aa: CASSPTGTMLPEQYF
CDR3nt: TGTGCCAGCAGCCCAACCGGGACGATGCTGCCCGAGCAGTACTTC

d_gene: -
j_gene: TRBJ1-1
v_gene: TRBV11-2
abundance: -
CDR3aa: CASSTELGVAGTEAFF
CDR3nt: TGTGCCAGCAGCACAGAATTAGGGGTTGCGGGCACTGAAGCTTTCTTT

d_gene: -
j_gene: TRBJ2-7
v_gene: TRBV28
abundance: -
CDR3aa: CASSFELLSSYEQYF
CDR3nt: TGTGCCAGCAGTTTTGAACTGCTTAGCTCCTACGAGCAGTACTTC

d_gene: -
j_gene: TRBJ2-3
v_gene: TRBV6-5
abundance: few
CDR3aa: CASSLYPSRDTQYF
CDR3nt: TGTGCCAGCAGTCTATACCCCTCAAGGGATACGCAGTATTTT

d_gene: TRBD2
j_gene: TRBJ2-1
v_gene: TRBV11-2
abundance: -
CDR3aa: CASSKLAGSSYNEQFF
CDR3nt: TGTGCCAGCAGCAAACTAGCGGGCAGCTCCTACAATGAGCAGTTCTTC

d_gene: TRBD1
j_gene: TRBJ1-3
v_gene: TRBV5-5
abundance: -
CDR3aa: CASSSWDREGNTIYF
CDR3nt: TGTGCCAGCAGCTCTTGGGACAGGGAAGGAAACACCATATATTTT

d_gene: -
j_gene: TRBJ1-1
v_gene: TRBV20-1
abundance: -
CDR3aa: CSAGPLNEAFF
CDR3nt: TGCAGTGCCGGGCCCCTCAATGAAGCTTTCTTT

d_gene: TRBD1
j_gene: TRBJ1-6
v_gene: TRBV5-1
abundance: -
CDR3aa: CASSPSPGGSPLHF
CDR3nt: TGCGCCAGCAGCCCGAGTCCAGGGGGCTCACCCCTCCACTTT

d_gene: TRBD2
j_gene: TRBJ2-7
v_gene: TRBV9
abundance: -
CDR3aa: CASSVASGSYEQYF
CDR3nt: TGTGCCAGCAGCGTGGCTAGCGGCTCCTACGAGCAGTACTTC

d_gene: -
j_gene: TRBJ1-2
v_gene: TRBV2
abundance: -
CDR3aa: CASSEWQGGNYGYTF
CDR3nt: TGTGCCAGCAGTGAATGGCAGGGAGGAAACTATGGCTACACCTTC

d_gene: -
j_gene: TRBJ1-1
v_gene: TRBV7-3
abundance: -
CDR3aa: CASSLMGGTTEAFF
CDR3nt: TGTGCCAGCAGCTTAATGGGGGGTACAACTGAAGCTTTCTTT

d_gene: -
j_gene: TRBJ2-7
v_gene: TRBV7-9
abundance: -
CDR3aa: CASSTPESSYEQYF
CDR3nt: TGTGCCAGCAGCACCCCAGAGAGCTCCTACGAGCAGTACTTC

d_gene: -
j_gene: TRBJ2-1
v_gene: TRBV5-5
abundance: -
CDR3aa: CASSLVGGDYNEQFF
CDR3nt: TGTGCCAGCAGCTTGGTGGGGGGAGACTACAATGAGCAGTTCTTC

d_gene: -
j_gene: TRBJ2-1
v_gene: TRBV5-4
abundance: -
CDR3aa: CASSFMGHYNEQFF
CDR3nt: TGTGCCAGCAGCTTTATGGGTCACTACAATGAGCAGTTCTTC

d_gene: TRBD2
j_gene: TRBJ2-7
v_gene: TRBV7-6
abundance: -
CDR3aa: CASSPRAGDSYEQYF
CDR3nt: TGTGCCAGCAGCCCAAGGGCGGGAGACTCCTACGAGCAGTACTTC

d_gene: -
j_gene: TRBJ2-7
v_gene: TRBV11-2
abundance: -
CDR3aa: CASSGKDNPYEQYF
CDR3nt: TGTGCCAGCAGCGGGAAGGACAACCCCTACGAGCAGTACTTC

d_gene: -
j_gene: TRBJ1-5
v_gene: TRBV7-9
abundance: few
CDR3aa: CASSLVGGNQPQHF
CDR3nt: TGTGCCAGCAGCTTAGTCGGTGGGAATCAGCCCCAGCATTTT

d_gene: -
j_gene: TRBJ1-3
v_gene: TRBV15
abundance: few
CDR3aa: CATSRDNEGIVYF
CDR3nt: TGTGCCACCAGCAGAGATAATGAGGGTATCGTATATTTT

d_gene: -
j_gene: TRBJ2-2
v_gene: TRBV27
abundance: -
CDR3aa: CASTSGVGELFF
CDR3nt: TGTGCTAGCACTTCCGGGGTCGGGGAGCTGTTTTTT

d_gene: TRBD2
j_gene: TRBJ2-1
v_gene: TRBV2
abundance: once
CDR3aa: CASSDLGLAGGYNEQFF
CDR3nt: TGTGCCAGCAGTGATCTGGGACTAGCGGGGGGTTACAATGAGCAGTTCTTC

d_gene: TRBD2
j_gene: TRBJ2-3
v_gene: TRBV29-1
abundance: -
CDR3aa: CSVMGTSGGNTDTQYF
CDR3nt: TGCAGCGTTATGGGAACTAGCGGGGGAAACACAGATACGCAGTATTTT

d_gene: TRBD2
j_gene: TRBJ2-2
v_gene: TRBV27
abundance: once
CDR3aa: CASSLSPSGNTGELFF
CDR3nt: TGTGCCAGCAGTTTATCGCCTAGCGGGAACACCGGGGAGCTGTTTTTT

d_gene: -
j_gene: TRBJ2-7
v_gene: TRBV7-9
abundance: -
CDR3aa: CASSLGEGFYEQYF
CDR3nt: TGTGCCAGCAGCTTAGGCGAAGGGTTCTACGAGCAGTACTTC

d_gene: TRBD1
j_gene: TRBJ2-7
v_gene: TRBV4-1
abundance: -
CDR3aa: CASSRGQGVYEQYF
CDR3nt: TGCGCCAGCAGCCGGGGACAGGGAGTCTACGAGCAGTACTTC

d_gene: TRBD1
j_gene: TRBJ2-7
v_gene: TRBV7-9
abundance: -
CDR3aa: CASSAWGQGSYEQYF
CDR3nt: TGTGCCAGCAGCGCCTGGGGACAGGGTTCGTACGAGCAGTACTTC

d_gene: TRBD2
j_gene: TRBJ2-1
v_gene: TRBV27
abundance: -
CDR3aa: CASSSGLAGNEQFF
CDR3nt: TGTGCCAGCAGTTCGGGACTAGCGGGTAATGAGCAGTTCTTC

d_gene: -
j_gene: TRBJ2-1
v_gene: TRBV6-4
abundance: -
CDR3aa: CASSLGGEQFF
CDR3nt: TGTGCCAGCTCCCTTGGAGGTGAGCAGTTCTTC

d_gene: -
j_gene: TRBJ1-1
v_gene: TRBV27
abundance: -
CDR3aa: CASSLSQGLNTEAFF
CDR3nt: TGTGCCAGCAGTTTATCCCAGGGGTTGAACACTGAAGCTTTCTTT

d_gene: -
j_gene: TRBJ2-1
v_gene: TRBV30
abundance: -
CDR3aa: CAWSVLRLEQFF
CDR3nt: TGTGCCTGGAGTGTACTCCGACTTGAGCAGTTCTTC

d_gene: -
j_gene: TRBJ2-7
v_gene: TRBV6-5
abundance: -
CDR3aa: CASSLPPGGLYEQYF
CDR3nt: TGTGCCAGCAGCCTACCGCCCGGGGGCCTCTACGAGCAGTACTTC

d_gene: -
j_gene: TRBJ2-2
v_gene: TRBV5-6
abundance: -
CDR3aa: CASSPWTRHTNTGELFF
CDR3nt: TGTGCCAGCAGCCCTTGGACGCGACATACGAACACCGGGGAGCTGTTTTTT

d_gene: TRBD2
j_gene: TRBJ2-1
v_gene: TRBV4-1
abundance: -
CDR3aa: CASSQGHAGGPSYNEQFF
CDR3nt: TGCGCCAGCAGCCAAGGGCATGCGGGAGGGCCTTCCTACAATGAGCAGTTCTTC

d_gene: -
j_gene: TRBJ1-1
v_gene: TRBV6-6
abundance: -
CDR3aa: CASSWFNTEAFF
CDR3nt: TGTGCCAGCAGTTGGTTCAACACTGAAGCTTTCTTT